This T cell receptor (beta chain) was identified during a study of patients and donors after allogeneic stem cell transplantation. The CDR3 runs 19 residues. The ends lost 0 bases at V and 0 bases at J; junction bases unmatched: 10. Germline CDR1 LGHDT, CDR2 YNNKEL (reference sequence). TCRdb reanalysed the RT-PCR reads using MiXCR and keeps one entry per CDR3 protein. The sample consists of 400,000 to 450,000 distinct CDR3 sequences, around 16% of them appearing once. J is TRBJ1-5 and V is TRBV3-1; 8 nucleotides align to TRBD1. The specimen sequenced was blood, either unsorted or a sorted T cell fraction (not recorded which). The clonotype comes from a human donor who was either an allogeneic HSCT recipient or a stem cell or donor lymphocyte infusion donor (not recorded which). It is not recorded whose cells these are; they may come from a transplant donor. CDR3 amino acids: CASSQDPGTGAYSNQPQHF. The DNA of the CDR3 is TGTGCCAGCAGCCAAGACCCCGGGACAGGCGCTTATAGCAATCAGCCCCAGCATTTT.